Here is one TCR beta chain with its context. Its antigen is unknown. Exclusion applied to any patient with a history of multiple malignancies. Between about 2.24 and 4.92 ug genomic DNA went in, equal for pairs. The assay was immunoSEQ multiplex PCR, and TCRdb's table has in-frame clones only and misses some. The table records a few thousand clones, about 87% of them present only once. These data come from a study of T cells in lung cancer brain metastases. Study-level points and caveats: Paired lesions shared few clones; most were lesion-specific (mean Morisita about 0.23).

The sequence was collected from a man in his fifties or sixties with non-small cell lung cancer. Sequencing input: tumor tissue from the primary lung tumor.

CDR3 sequence (DNA): TGTGCCAGCTCACAGAGACTTGAAATGAACACTGAAGCTTTCTTT. Translating it yields CASSQRLEMNTEAFF. This rearrangement joins TRBV18 to TRBJ1-1; D is uncertain. The CDR3 length is 15 residues. V was shortened by 4 bases and J by 0 bases, with 12 bases between the two germline ends. CDR1 is KGHSH and CDR2 is LQKENI in the germline V gene.